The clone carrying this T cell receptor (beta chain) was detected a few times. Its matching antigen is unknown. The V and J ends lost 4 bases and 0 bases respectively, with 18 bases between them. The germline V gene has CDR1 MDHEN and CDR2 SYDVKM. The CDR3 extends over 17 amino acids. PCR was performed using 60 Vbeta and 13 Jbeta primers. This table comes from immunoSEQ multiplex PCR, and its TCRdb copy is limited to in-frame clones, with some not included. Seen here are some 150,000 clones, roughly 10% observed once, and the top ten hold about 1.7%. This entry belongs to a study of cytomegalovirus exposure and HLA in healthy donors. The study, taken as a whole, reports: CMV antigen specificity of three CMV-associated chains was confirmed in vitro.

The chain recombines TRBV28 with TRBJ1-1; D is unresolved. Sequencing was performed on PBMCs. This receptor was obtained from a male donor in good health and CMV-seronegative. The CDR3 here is CASSSPRVPTMNTEAFF. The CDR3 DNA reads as TGTGCCAGCAGTTCCCCGAGGGTCCCGACCATGAACACTGAAGCTTTCTTT.